Listed below are T cell receptor beta chains from one sample, sequenced in a study of CD8 T cells in Susac syndrome. TCRdb re-called the immunoSEQ multiplex PCR reads with MiXCR, one entry per CDR3 protein. The sample has over 150,000 distinct CDR3 sequences, roughly 95% seen once. The sequencing sample was made of CD4+ T cells from PBMCs. These receptors came from a human donor with Susac syndrome. The CDR3 runs from the conserved cysteine through the conserved F or W. A D gene is named only where the DNA matches it firmly. Not all rows give a size; the values are once, few, many and, for expanded clones, a class.

TRBV21-1	TRBJ2-4	.	.	CASSEAAGTGGLGIQYF	TGTGCCAGCAGCGAGGCCGCCGGGACAGGGGGATTGGGCATTCAGTACTTC
TRBV20-1	TRBJ1-5	TRBD1	.	CSASAQGLSNQPQHF	TGCAGTGCTAGTGCACAGGGGCTTAGCAATCAGCCCCAGCATTTT
TRBV9	TRBJ2-7	.	.	CASSVALGLLGEQYF	TGTGCCAGCAGCGTAGCGCTGGGATTACTGGGAGAGCAGTACTTC
TRBV5-1	TRBJ2-1	.	once	CASSYRENNEQFF	TGCGCCAGCAGCTACAGGGAAAACAATGAGCAGTTCTTC
TRBV3-1	TRBJ1-1	.	.	CASSSDREAFF	TGTGCCAGCAGTTCCGACAGGGAAGCTTTCTTT
TRBV24-1	TRBJ2-1	TRBD2	.	CATSDFSGGGSYNEQFF	TGTGCCACCAGTGATTTTTCGGGCGGGGGCTCCTACAATGAGCAGTTCTTC
TRBV5-4	TRBJ2-2	TRBD2	once	CASRQGLAGGNTGELFF	TGTGCCAGCAGACAGGGACTAGCGGGGGGGAACACCGGGGAGCTGTTTTTT
TRBV30	TRBJ2-3	.	.	CAWNPGRSTDTQYF	TGTGCCTGGAACCCGGGACGGTCCACAGATACGCAGTATTTT
TRBV2	TRBJ1-4	.	.	CASLETNLGGLFF	TGTGCCAGCCTTGAGACCAACCTTGGGGGACTGTTTTTT
TRBV11-2	TRBJ2-1	.	.	CASSSIKNRVRNEQFF	TGTGCCAGCAGCTCAATCAAGAACAGGGTTCGGAATGAGCAGTTCTTC
TRBV30	TRBJ2-2	.	.	CAWSLDRANTGELFF	TGTGCCTGGAGTCTAGACAGAGCGAACACCGGGGAGCTGTTTTTT
TRBV6-2/TRBV6-3	TRBJ2-1	.	.	CASSYPVGNEQFF	TGTGCCAGCAGTTACCCCGTAGGCAATGAGCAGTTCTTC
TRBV9	TRBJ2-5	TRBD1	.	CASSVTPGQAFLQETQYF	TGTGCCAGCAGCGTAACTCCGGGACAGGCATTCCTCCAAGAGACCCAGTACTTC
TRBV3-1	TRBJ1-1	.	.	CASSPRVLSGAFF	TGTGCCAGCAGTCCCAGGGTTCTAAGTGGAGCTTTCTTT
TRBV29-1	TRBJ1-4	.	.	CSVDEGRGEKLFF	TGCAGCGTTGATGAGGGGCGGGGTGAAAAACTGTTTTTT
TRBV19	TRBJ2-1	.	.	CASSMWQNYNEQFF	TGTGCCAGTAGTATGTGGCAGAACTACAATGAGCAGTTCTTC